Shown below are 27 T cell receptor beta chains from a single sample sequenced in a study of OX40 agonist ivuxolimab in advanced cancers. The protocol was immunoSEQ multiplex PCR, while the TCRdb copy is restricted to in-frame clones and leaves out a portion. The table records over 90,000 clones, approximately 84% of them present only once. The starting material was CD4+ or CD8+ T cells sorted from blood, obtained in a trial of the OX40 agonist ivuxolimab. These receptors all stem from an adult with an advanced solid tumor such as melanoma, head and neck, liver or kidney cancer.

The chain joins TRBV7-9 to TRBJ2-2; perhaps TRBD1 as D (5 bases). The CDR3 is made up of 13 amino acids. V was pared by 7 bases and J by 9 bases, with 15 bases between. In germline, CDR1 is SEHNR, CDR2 FQNEAQ (reference sequence). DNA for the CDR3: TGTGCCAGCACCTCGTTAGGGGCCCGGGAGCTGTTTTTT. Amino acids: CASTSLGARELFF.

This clone was detected many times. The chain joins TRBV5-1 to TRBJ2-1, with a weak D call TRBD2 (6 bases). The V end lost 6 bases, the J end lost 6 bases, and 16 bases lay between the germline ends. The CDR3 has 14 amino acids. CDR1 and CDR2 from the germline V gene are SGHRS and YFSETQ. The CDR3 loop is CASTLTGTFNEQFF. The DNA of the CDR3 is TGCGCCAGCACCCTAACTGGGACTTTCAATGAGCAGTTCTTC.

This rearrangement joins TRBV9 to TRBJ2-6; D call uncertain. Germline CDR1 SGDLS, CDR2 YYNGEE. CDR3 length equals 15 residues. V was pared by 0 bases and J by 2 bases, with 6 bases between. This chain's CDR3 is CASSVDEAGANVLTF. In DNA, the CDR3 is TGTGCCAGCAGCGTAGATGAAGCTGGGGCCAACGTCCTGACTTTC.

The chain uses TRBV5-1 and TRBJ2-3; TRBD2 matches at 12 bases. V was pared by 4 bases and J by 4 bases, with 4 bases of the junction left unmatched. Germline values: CDR1 SGHRS, CDR2 YFSETQ. This CDR3 has 15 residues. The DNA of the CDR3 is TGCGCCAGCAGCATCGGACTAGCGGGATCAGATACGCAGTATTTT. It is translated as CASSIGLAGSDTQYF. The variable domain in full, completed from reference TRBV5-1 and TRBJ2-3, reads KAGVTQTPRYLIKTRGQQVTLSCSPISGHRSVSWYQQTPGQGLQFLFEYFSETQRNKGNFPGRFSGRQFSNSRSEMNVSTLELGDSALYLCASSIGLAGSDTQYFGPGTRLTVL.

The chain combines TRBV30 with TRBJ2-7; D not resolved. The ends were cut back, 2 bases at V and 13 bases at J, with 15 bases in the middle. This CDR3 comprises 11 residues. Germline CDR1 reads GTSNPN; CDR2 reads SVGIG (reference sequence). CDR3: CAWSQGSGPYF. DNA of the CDR3: TGTGCCTGGAGTCAAGGCTCCGGGCCCTACTTC. The full variable domain, rest sourced from reference TRBV30 and TRBJ2-7, is SQTIHQWPATLVQPVGSPLSLECTVEGTSNPNLYWYRQAAGRGLQLLFYSVGIGQISSEVPQNLSASRPQDRQFILSSKKLLLSDSGFYLCAWSQGSGPYFGPGTRLTVT.

The CDR3, as DNA: TGTGCCAGCTCACCGACAGGGGTAGATAACAATGAGCAGTTCTTC. This codes for CASSPTGVDNNEQFF. The V and J genes are TRBV18 and TRBJ2-1; 8 bases map to TRBD1. From germline, CDR1 is KGHSH and CDR2 LQKENI. Trimming cost V 3 bases and J 5 bases; bases outside gene matches: 6. There are 15 residues in the CDR3.

This clone has a handful of counts. In DNA form, the CDR3 reads TGCAGCGTTGATCAATTCATGAACACTGAAGCTTTCTTT. Amino acids: CSVDQFMNTEAFF. This chain links TRBV29-1 with TRBJ1-1; D is ambiguous. The CDR3 loop spans 13 amino acids. Trimming left V 3 bases short and J 0 bases short, with 8 bases between. The germline CDR1 and CDR2 sequences are SQVTM and ANQGSEA.

This chain connects TRBV14 to TRBJ2-5; TRBD2 aligns across 7 bases. This CDR3 region has 16 residues. CDR1 and CDR2 (germline): SGHDN, FVKESK. Trimming removed 4 bases from V and 1 base from J; junction bases left unmatched: 9. Here the CDR3 DNA reads TGTGCCAGCAGCCGGGGGGGAGCGGGGACCCAAGAGACCCAGTACTTC. This translates into CASSRGGAGTQETQYF.

The CDR3 reads CASSPGTEGEAFF. The CDR3 nucleotides read TGTGCCAGCTCACCGGGCACGGAAGGGGAGGCTTTCTTT. The chain links TRBV18 to TRBJ1-1, with a possible D match to TRBD1 (5 bases). CDR1 is KGHSH, CDR2 LQKENI, per germline. The V end lost 3 bases, the J end lost 11 bases, and 16 bases lay between the germline ends. CDR3 length: 13 amino acids.

This rearrangement joins TRBV6-6 to TRBJ1-3; D gene uncertain. V was cut by 0 bases and J by 4 bases, with 10 bases left in between. Germline values: CDR1 MNHNY, CDR2 SVGAGI (reference sequence). The CDR3 is made up of 15 amino acids. The CDR3 DNA reads TGTGCCAGCAGTTACTCTTCAGTCGGGGGAAACACCATATATTTT. It translates to CASSYSSVGGNTIYF.

Written as DNA, the CDR3 is TGTGCCAGCAGTGAAGAGACCCAGTACTTC. Its protein is CASSEETQYF. The chain combines TRBV11-2 with TRBJ2-5; D unresolved. The CDR3 spans 10 residues. Germline loops: CDR1 SGHAT, CDR2 FQNNGV. With 6 bases removed from V and 3 bases from J, the gap between germline ends came to 2 bases. Filled out from reference TRBV11-2 and TRBJ2-5, the complete variable domain reads EAGVAQSPRYKIIEKRQSVAFWCNPISGHATLYWYQQILGQGPKLLIQFQNNGVVDDSQLPKDRFSAERLKGVDSTLKIQPAKLEDSAVYLCASSEETQYFGPGTRLLVL.

The CDR3 sequence is CASSLGSSGANVLTF. The CDR3 bases are TGTGCCAGCAGCTTAGGATCCTCTGGGGCCAACGTCCTGACTTTC. This chain links TRBV7-8 with TRBJ2-6; D remains ambiguous. The V end was cut by 1 base, the J end by 0 bases, with 4 bases between. CDR1 SGHVS and CDR2 FQNEAQ come from the germline V gene. The CDR3 has 15 amino acids.

The chain carries TRBV7-9 and TRBJ2-5, with D possibly being TRBD2 (5 bases). Germline CDR1 reads SEHNR; CDR2 reads FQNEAQ (reference sequence). With 1 base removed from V and 13 bases from J, the gap between germline ends came to 19 bases. The CDR3 runs to 14 residues. The CDR3 bases are TGTGCCAGCAGCTTAGGGGAGCCCGCCTCTACGAGGTACTTC. Amino acid sequence: CASSLGEPASTRYF. Full variable domain (rest looked up from reference TRBV7-9 and TRBJ2-5): DTGVSQNPRHKITKRGQNVTFRCDPISEHNRLYWYRQTLGQGPEFLTYFQNEAQLEKSRLLSDRFSAERPKGSFSTLEIQRTEQGDSAMYLCASSLGEPASTRYFGPGTRLLVL.

This clone has just one count. The chain has TRBV9 and TRBJ1-3; no reliable D call. Germline loops: CDR1 SGDLS, CDR2 YYNGEE. The length of the CDR3 is 14 residues. V lost 3 bases and J lost 1, with 8 bases in between. The chain's CDR3 is CASSEGISGNTIYF. CDR3 in DNA: TGTGCCAGCAGCGAAGGTATATCTGGAAACACCATATATTTT.

The CDR3 spells CASGPGAGPSTDTQYF. The CDR3 DNA reads TGTGCTAGTGGCCCGGGCGCGGGGCCTAGCACAGATACGCAGTATTTT. The chain combines TRBV12-5 with TRBJ2-3; a weak D match, TRBD2 (6 bases). Trimming shortened V by 6 bases and J by 0 bases, and 16 bases separated the two germline ends. The CDR3 sequence is 16 residues long. Germline V gene lookup returns CDR1 LGHNT and CDR2 FRNRAP.

V gene TRBV10-2 combines with J gene TRBJ1-1; D unresolved. In germline, CDR1 is WSHSY, CDR2 SAAADI. There are 13 residues in the CDR3. The ends were cut back, 6 bases at V and 0 bases at J, with 8 bases in the middle. CDR3 sequence: CASRSAVNTEAFF. The CDR3 nucleotides are TGCGCCAGCAGAAGTGCGGTGAACACTGAAGCTTTCTTT.

This chain links TRBV27 with TRBJ2-1, with 10 bases lining up with TRBD1. The trim removed 6 bases at V and 5 bases at J, leaving 10 bases unmatched. The CDR3 is made up of 16 amino acids. Germline CDR1 MNHEY, CDR2 SMNVEV (reference sequence). The CDR3 sequence: CASSPTDRGRDNEQFF. CDR3 coding DNA: TGTGCCAGCAGCCCAACAGACAGGGGGCGGGACAATGAGCAGTTCTTC.

The V gene is TRBV6-6, the J gene TRBJ1-2; TRBD1 matches at 7 bases. Germline CDR1 MNHNY, CDR2 SVGAGI (reference sequence). The CDR3 contains 14 residues. V shed 6 bases, J shed 3 bases, and the junction held 7 bases outside the gene matches. CDR3 in amino acids: CASRRQGSDYGYTF. The CDR3 DNA sequence: TGTGCCAGCAGAAGACAGGGATCGGACTATGGCTACACCTTC.

CDR3 protein: CASSSIRLAGSYEQYF. CDR3 nucleotides: TGTGCCAGCAGCTCAATAAGACTAGCGGGATCCTACGAGCAGTACTTC. The genes are TRBV5-6 and TRBJ2-7, with TRBD2 matching 11 bases. The germline CDR1 and CDR2 sequences are SGHDT and YYEEEE. The CDR3 contains 16 residues. V was pared by 3 bases and J by 1 base, with 6 bases of the junction left unmatched.

The chain employs TRBV5-8 and TRBJ2-7, with TRBD2 identical over 7 bases. CDR1 SGHTS and CDR2 YDEGEE come from the germline V gene. Losses at the gene ends were 5 bases for V and 0 bases for J; bases not matched to a gene: 8. The CDR3 is 15 amino acids. CDR3 DNA: TGTGCCAGCAGTGGTAGCGGGCACCTCTCCTACGAGCAGTACTTC. Its protein is CASSGSGHLSYEQYF.

This chain joins TRBV7-2 and TRBJ2-1, with D perhaps matching TRBD2 (6 bases). V was clipped by 1 base and J by 7 bases, with 14 bases between them. Germline lookup yields CDR1 SGHTA and CDR2 FQGNSA. CDR3 length equals 15 residues. CDR3 sequence reads: CASSLVSTRVNEQFF. The CDR3 DNA reads as TGTGCCAGCAGCTTAGTATCGACTAGGGTAAATGAGCAGTTCTTC.

This chain links TRBV4-1 with TRBJ2-2; perhaps D is TRBD1 or TRBD2 (5 bases each). This CDR3 region has 16 residues. From germline, CDR1 is MGHRA and CDR2 YSYEKL. Trimming took off 3 bases at V and 3 bases at J, with 14 bases between the two ends. The CDR3 is CASSQPTGRDTGELFF. CDR3 sequence (DNA): TGCGCCAGCAGCCAGCCTACGGGGCGGGACACCGGGGAGCTGTTTTTT.

In this sample, this clone turned up a few times. V gene TRBV28 combines with J gene TRBJ1-1; D perhaps matches TRBD1 (6 bases). The CDR3 runs to 13 residues. V was clipped by 6 bases and J by 4 bases, with 12 bases between them. Germline CDR1 MDHEN, CDR2 SYDVKM. The CDR3, as DNA: TGTGCCAGCAGGGTCGGAGGGGGCACTGAAGCTTTCTTT. The encoded protein is CASRVGGGTEAFF.

The table lists this clone with a count of one. This chain joins TRBV6-5 and TRBJ1-5; D uncertain. Germline CDR1 and CDR2: MNHEY and SVGAGI. The CDR3 runs to 13 residues. Trimming took off 0 bases at V and 7 bases at J, with 7 bases between the two ends. The CDR3 DNA is TGTGCCAGCAGTTACTCACCACAGCAGCCCCAGCATTTT. Its translation is CASSYSPQQPQHF.

The gene calls are TRBV28 and TRBJ1-1, with 7 bases identical to TRBD1. Germline assignment: CDR1 MDHEN and CDR2 SYDVKM. Trimming cost V 2 bases and J 4 bases; bases outside gene matches: 1. The CDR3 sequence is 13 residues long. The CDR3 is CASSLNRGTEAFF. CDR3 in DNA: TGTGCCAGCAGTTTAAACAGGGGCACTGAAGCTTTCTTT.

J is TRBJ2-7 and V is TRBV10-2; 11 bases agree with TRBD2. V trimming: 5 bases; J trimming: 5 bases; junction bases outside the gene matches: 5. Germline CDR1 is WSHSY and CDR2 is SAAADI. CDR3 length equals 14 residues. The CDR3 spells CASSLAGGANEQYF. The CDR3 DNA reads TGCGCCAGCAGTTTAGCGGGAGGGGCGAACGAGCAGTACTTC.

This clone was seen a few times. V gene TRBV7-9 combines with J gene TRBJ1-1, with D perhaps matching TRBD1 (5 bases). Trimming removed 5 bases at V and 4 bases at J, with 11 bases between. CDR1 SEHNR and CDR2 FQNEAQ come from the germline V gene (reference sequence). The CDR3 is 13 residues long. The CDR3 DNA reads as TGTGCCAGCAGCCCCACAGGAAGCACTGAAGCTTTCTTT. This sequence encodes CASSPTGSTEAFF.